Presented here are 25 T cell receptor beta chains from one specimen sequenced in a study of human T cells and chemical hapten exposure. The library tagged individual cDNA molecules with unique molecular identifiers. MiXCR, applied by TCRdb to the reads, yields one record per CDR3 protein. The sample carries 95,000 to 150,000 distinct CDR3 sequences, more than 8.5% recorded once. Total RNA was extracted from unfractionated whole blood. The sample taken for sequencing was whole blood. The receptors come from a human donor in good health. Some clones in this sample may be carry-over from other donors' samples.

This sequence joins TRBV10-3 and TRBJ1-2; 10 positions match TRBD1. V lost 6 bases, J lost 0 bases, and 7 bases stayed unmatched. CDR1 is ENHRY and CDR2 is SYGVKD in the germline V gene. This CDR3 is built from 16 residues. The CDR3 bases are TGTGCCATCAGCCGGGACAGGGGACGAGCTAACTATGGCTACACCTTC. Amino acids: CAISRDRGRANYGYTF.

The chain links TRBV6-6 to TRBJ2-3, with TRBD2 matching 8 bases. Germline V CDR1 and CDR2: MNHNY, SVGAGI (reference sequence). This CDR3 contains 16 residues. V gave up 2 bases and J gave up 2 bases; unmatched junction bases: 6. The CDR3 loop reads CASSYGSGNPTDTQYF. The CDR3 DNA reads TGTGCCAGCAGTTACGGTAGCGGGAATCCCACAGATACGCAGTATTTT.

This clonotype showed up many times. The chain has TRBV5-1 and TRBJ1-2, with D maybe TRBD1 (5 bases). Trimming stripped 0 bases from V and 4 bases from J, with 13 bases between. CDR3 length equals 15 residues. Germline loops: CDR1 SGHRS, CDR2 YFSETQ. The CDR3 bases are TGCGCCAGCAGCTTGGAGACAGCGGGGGTCTATGGCTACACCTTC. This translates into CASSLETAGVYGYTF.

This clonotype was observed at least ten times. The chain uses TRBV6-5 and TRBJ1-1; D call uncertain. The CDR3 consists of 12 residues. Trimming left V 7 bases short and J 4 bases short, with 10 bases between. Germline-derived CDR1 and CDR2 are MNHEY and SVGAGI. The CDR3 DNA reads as TGTGCCAGCACCTCCAGAAGCACTGAAGCTTTCTTT. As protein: CASTSRSTEAFF.

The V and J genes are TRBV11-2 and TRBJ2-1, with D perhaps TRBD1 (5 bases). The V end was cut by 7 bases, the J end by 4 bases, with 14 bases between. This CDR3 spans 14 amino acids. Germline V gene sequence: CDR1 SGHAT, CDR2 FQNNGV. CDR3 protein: CASTPGAAYNEQFF. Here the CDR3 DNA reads TGTGCCAGCACCCCTGGGGCGGCATACAATGAGCAGTTCTTC.

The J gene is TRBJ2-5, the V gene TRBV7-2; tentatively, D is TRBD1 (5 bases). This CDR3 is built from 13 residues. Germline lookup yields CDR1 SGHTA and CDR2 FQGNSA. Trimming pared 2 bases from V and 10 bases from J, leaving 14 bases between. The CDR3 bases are TGTGCCAGCAGCTTACGCAGGGATAAGGGCCAGTACTTC. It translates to CASSLRRDKGQYF.

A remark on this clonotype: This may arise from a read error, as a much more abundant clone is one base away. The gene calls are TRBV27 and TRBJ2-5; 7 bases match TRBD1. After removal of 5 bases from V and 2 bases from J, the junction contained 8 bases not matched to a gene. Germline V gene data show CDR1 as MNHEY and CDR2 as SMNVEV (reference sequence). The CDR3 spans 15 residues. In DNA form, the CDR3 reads TGTGCCAGCAGTCTGGACAGGAGGTATCAAGAGACCCAGTACTTC. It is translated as CASSLDRRYQETQYF.

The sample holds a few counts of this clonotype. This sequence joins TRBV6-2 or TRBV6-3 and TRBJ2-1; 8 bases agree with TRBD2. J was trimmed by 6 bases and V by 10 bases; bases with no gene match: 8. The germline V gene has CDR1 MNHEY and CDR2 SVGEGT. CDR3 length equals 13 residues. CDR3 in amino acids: CATDTSGPNEQFF. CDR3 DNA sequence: TGTGCCACGGACACTAGCGGTCCCAATGAGCAGTTCTTC.

The CDR3: CASSFPGGGGIDEQFF. For the CDR3, the DNA is TGTGCCAGCAGCTTCCCTGGAGGGGGCGGCATCGATGAGCAGTTCTTC. This sequence joins TRBV11-2 and TRBJ2-1; perhaps TRBD1 as D (7 bases). CDR3 length: 16 amino acids. V shed 3 bases and J shed 8 bases, with 20 bases lying between them. Germline-derived CDR1 and CDR2 are SGHAT and FQNNGV.

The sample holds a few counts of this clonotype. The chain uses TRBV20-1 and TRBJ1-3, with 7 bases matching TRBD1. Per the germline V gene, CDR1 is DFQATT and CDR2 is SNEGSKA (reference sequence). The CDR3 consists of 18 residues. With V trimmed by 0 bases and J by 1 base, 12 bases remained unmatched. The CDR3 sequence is CSARDRDRDDGSGNTIYF. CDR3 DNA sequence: TGCAGTGCTAGAGATCGCGACAGGGACGATGGGTCTGGAAACACCATATATTTT.

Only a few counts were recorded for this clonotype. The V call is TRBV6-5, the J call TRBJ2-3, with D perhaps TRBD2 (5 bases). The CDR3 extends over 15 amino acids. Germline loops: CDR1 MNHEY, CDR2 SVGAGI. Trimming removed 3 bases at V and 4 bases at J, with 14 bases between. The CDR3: CASSYGSLRADTQYF. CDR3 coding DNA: TGTGCCAGCAGTTATGGCAGCTTGAGGGCAGATACGCAGTATTTT.

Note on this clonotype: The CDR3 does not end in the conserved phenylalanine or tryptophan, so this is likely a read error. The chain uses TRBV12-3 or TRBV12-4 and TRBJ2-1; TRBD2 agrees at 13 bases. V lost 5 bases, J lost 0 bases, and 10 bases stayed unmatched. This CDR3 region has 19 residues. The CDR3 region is CASSLPLGLAGSSYNEQFS. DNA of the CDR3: TGTGCCAGCAGTCTCCCCCTGGGACTAGCGGGAAGCTCCTACAATGAGCAGTTCTCC.

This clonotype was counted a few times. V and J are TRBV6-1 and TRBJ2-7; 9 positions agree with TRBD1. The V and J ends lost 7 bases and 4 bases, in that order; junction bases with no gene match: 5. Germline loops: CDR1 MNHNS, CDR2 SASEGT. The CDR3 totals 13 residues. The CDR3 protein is CASTRDRVYEQYF. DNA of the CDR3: TGTGCCAGCACGCGGGACAGGGTTTACGAGCAGTACTTC.

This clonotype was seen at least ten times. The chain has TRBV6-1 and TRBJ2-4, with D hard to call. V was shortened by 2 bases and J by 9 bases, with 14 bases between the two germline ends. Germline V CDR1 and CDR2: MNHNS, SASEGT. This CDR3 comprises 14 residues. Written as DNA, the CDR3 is TGTGCCAGCAGTGAAAACACGGGTAGCACCATTCAGTACTTC. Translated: CASSENTGSTIQYF.

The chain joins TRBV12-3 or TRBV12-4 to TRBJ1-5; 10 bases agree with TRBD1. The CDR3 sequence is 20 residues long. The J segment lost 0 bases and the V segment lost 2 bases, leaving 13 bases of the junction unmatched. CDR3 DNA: TGTGCCAGCAGTTTAACTCATGGGACAGGGGCCTTTTATAGCAATCAGCCCCAGCATTTT. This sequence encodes CASSLTHGTGAFYSNQPQHF.

CDR3 sequence reads: CSVDAGGGDQPQHF. The CDR3 nucleotides are TGCAGCGTTGATGCAGGGGGCGGCGATCAGCCCCAGCATTTT. The V gene is TRBV29-1, the J gene TRBJ1-5, with 8 bases matching TRBD1. J was trimmed by 5 bases and V by 3 bases; bases with no gene match: 6. Germline V lookup: CDR1 SQVTM, CDR2 ANQGSEA. The CDR3 loop spans 14 amino acids. The whole variable domain, filled in from reference TRBV29-1 and TRBJ1-5, reads SAVISQKPSRDICQRGTSLTIQCQVDSQVTMMFWYRQQPGQSLTLIATANQGSEATYESGFVIDKFPISRPNLTFSTLTVSNMSPEDSSIYLCSVDAGGGDQPQHFGDGTRLSIL.

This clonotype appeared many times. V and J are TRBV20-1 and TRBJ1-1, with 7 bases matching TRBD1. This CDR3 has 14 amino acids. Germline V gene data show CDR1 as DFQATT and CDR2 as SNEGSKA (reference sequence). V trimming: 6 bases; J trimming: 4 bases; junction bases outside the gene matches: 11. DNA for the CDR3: TGCAGTGCCCAATACAGGGGCCAGGGCACTGAAGCTTTCTTT. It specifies CSAQYRGQGTEAFF.

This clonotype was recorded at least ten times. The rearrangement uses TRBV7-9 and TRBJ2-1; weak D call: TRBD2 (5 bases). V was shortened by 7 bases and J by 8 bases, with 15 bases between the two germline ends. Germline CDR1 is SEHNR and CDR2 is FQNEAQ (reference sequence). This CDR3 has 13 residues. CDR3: CASNAGPEHEQFF. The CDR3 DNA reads TGTGCCAGCAACGCGGGTCCGGAGCATGAGCAGTTCTTC.

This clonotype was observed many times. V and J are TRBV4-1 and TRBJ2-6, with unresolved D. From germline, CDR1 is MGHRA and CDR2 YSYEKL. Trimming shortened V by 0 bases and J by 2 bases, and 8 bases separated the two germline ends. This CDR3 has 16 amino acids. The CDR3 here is CASSQEGGTGANVLTF. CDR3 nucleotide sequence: TGCGCCAGCAGCCAAGAAGGTGGAACTGGGGCCAACGTCCTGACTTTC.

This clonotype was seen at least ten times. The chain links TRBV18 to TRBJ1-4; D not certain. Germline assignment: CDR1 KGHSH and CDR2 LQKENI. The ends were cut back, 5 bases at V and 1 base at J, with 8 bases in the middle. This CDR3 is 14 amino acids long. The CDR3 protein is CASSGGGTNEKLFF. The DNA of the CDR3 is TGTGCCAGCTCAGGCGGCGGAACTAATGAAAAACTGTTTTTT.

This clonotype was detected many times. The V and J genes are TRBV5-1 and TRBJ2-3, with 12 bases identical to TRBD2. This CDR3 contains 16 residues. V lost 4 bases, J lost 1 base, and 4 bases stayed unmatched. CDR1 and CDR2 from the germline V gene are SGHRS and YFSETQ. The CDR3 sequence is CASSPGLAGGTDTQYF. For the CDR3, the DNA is TGCGCCAGCAGCCCGGGACTAGCGGGTGGCACAGATACGCAGTATTTT.

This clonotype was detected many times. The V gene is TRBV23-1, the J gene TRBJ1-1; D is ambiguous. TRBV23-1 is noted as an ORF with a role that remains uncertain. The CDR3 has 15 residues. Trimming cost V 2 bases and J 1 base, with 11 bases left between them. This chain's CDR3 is CASSQKLIGNTEAFF. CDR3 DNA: TGCGCCAGCAGTCAAAAACTGATCGGGAACACTGAAGCTTTCTTT.

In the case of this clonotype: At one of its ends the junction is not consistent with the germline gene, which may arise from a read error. The CDR3 loop reads CDSSLGQGGQPQHF. The CDR3 coding sequence is TGTGACAGCAGCTTGGGACAGGGAGGCCAGCCCCAGCATTTT. This chain uses TRBV12-3 or TRBV12-4 with TRBJ1-5, with 9 bases fitting TRBD1. This CDR3 has 14 residues.

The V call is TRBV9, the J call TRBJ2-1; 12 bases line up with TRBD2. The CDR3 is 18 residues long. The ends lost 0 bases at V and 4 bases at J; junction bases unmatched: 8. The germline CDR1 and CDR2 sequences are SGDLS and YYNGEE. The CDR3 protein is CASSVEETSGGLYNEQFF. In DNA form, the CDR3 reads TGTGCCAGCAGCGTAGAGGAGACTAGCGGGGGCCTGTACAATGAGCAGTTCTTC.

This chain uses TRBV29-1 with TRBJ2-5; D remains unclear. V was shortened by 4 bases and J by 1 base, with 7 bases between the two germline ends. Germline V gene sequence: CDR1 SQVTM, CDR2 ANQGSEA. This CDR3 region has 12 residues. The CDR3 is CSVGHTQETQYF. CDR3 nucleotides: TGCAGCGTTGGGCACACCCAAGAGACCCAGTACTTC.